This paragraph covers one TCR beta chain sequence. TCRdb keeps only in-frame clones here, not all; method: immunoSEQ multiplex PCR. The sample carries some 87,000 clones, roughly 80% recorded once. This specimen belongs to a study of blood T cell repertoires in COVID-19. Looking at the study overall: From the United States, Italy and Spain came samples of acute and convalescent COVID-19. T cells, B-cell-depleted T cells, or PBMCs provided the cDNA or gDNA that served as material.

V gave up 8 bases and J gave up 4 bases; unmatched junction bases: 8. CDR3 length equals 15 residues. Germline V lookup: CDR1 SGHAT, CDR2 FQNNGV. The sample taken for sequencing was peripheral blood. The chain uses TRBV11-2 and TRBJ1-1, with 12 bases identical to TRBD1. This clonotype originated in an elderly man with active or convalescent COVID-19. The CDR3 nucleotides are TGTGCCAGCTCCCAGAGGGACAGGGGGCCCACTGAAGCTTTCTTT. Amino acid sequence: CASSQRDRGPTEAFF.